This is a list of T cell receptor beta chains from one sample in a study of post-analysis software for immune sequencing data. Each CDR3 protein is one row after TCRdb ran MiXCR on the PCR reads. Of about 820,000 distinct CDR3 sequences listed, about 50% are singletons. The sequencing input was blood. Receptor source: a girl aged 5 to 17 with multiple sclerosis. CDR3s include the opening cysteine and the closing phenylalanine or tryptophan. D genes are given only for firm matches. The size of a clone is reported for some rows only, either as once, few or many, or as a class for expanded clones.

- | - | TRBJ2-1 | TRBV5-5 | CASSLPGPFYEQFF | TGTGCCAGCAGCTTGCCGGGACCCTTCTACGAGCAGTTCTTC
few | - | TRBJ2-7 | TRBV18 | CATSRGVNSYEQYF | TGTGCCACCTCCCGTGGCGTCAACTCCTACGAGCAGTACTTC
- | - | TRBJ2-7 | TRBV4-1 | CASSQEEGTADSYEQYF | TGCGCCAGCAGCCAAGAGGAGGGGACGGCCGATTCCTACGAGCAGTACTTC
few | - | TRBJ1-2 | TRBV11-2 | CASSLPRQGTYGYTF | TGTGCCAGCAGCTTACCACGTCAGGGTACCTATGGCTACACCTTC
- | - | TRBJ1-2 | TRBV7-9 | CASSLILRQPRHGYTF | TGTGCCAGCAGCTTAATCCTACGACAGCCCCGACATGGCTACACCTTC
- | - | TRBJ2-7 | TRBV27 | CAIRVGKSYEQYF | TGTGCCATCAGAGTGGGGAAATCCTACGAGCAGTACTTC
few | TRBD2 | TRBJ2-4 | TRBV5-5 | CASSLVRGGETKNIQYF | TGTGCCAGCAGCTTGGTCCGCGGGGGGGAAACCAAAAACATTCAGTACTTC
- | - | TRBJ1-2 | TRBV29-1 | CSVMGGPTNYGYTF | TGCAGCGTTATGGGGGGCCCTACTAACTATGGCTACACCTTC
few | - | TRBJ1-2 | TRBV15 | CATSRERISVASNYGYTF | TGTGCCACCAGCAGAGAACGCATCTCCGTCGCTTCAAACTATGGCTACACCTTC
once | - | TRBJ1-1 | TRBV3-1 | CASRQGTGEAFF | TGTGCCAGCAGGCAAGGGACGGGAGAAGCTTTCTTT
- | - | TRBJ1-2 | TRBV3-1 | CASSQGGSKGGYTF | TGTGCCAGCAGCCAGGGAGGGTCGAAGGGTGGCTACACCTTC
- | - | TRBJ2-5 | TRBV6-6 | CASSYHKTQYF | TGTGCCAGCAGTTACCACAAGACCCAGTACTTC
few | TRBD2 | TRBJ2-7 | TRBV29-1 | CSVEDPGGGDSGEQYF | TGCAGCGTTGAAGATCCGGGTGGGGGGGATAGCGGTGAGCAGTACTTC
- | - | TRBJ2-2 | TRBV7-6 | CASSLLSVNTGELFF | TGTGCCAGCAGCTTACTTTCAGTGAACACCGGGGAGCTGTTTTTT
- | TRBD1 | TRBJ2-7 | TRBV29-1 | CSVGGTGAYEQYF | TGCAGCGTTGGTGGGACAGGGGCCTACGAGCAGTACTTC
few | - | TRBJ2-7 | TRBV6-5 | CASSYSRSYEQYF | TGTGCCAGCAGTTACTCGAGGTCCTACGAGCAGTACTTC
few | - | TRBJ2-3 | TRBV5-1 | CASSFGGAADTQYF | TGCGCCAGCAGCTTTGGGGGGGCGGCAGATACGCAGTATTTT
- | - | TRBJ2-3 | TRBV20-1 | CSAHHGQSTDTQYF | TGCAGTGCTCACCACGGGCAGAGCACAGATACGCAGTATTTT
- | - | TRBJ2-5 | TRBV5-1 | CASSFRVPIQETQYF | TGCGCCAGCAGCTTTAGGGTGCCGATACAAGAGACCCAGTACTTC
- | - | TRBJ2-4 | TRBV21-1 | CASSKESAPGAKNIQYF | TGTGCCAGCAGCAAAGAATCGGCCCCGGGAGCCAAAAACATTCAGTACTTC
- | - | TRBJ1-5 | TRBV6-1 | CASSEALQVNQPQHF | TGTGCCAGCAGTGAAGCGCTACAGGTCAATCAGCCCCAGCATTTT
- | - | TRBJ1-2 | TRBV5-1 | CASSLTPTGGHGYTF | TGCGCCAGCAGCTTGACCCCGACGGGGGGCCATGGCTACACCTTC